This entry lists 29 T cell receptor beta chains sequenced from one sample in a study of blood T cells in healthy people across ages. A sample-barcoded 5' primer and a J-beta primer mix were used in a second PCR of about 7 to 12 cycles. Via MiXCR, TCRdb re-called the 5' RACE reads, giving one row per CDR3 protein. The profile shows more than 1.4 million distinct CDR3 sequences, 42% of them singletons. Specimen: blood. These receptors came from a young woman in good health.

A few counts support this clonotype. The genes are TRBV11-2 and TRBJ2-7; D gene ambiguous. Trimming cost V 6 bases and J 8 bases, with 8 bases left between them. This CDR3 has 10 amino acids. Per germline, CDR1 SGHAT and CDR2 FQNNGV. CDR3 DNA sequence: TGTGCCAGCAGGCTCATCAAGCAGTACTTC. This sequence encodes CASRLIKQYF.

The chain recombines TRBV6-6 with TRBJ2-3, with TRBD2 matching over 12 bases. The germline CDR1 and CDR2 sequences are MNHNY and SVGAGI (reference sequence). With 0 bases clipped from V and 5 bases from J, the junction kept 6 bases outside the gene matches. The CDR3 runs 17 residues. CDR3 loop: CASSYSTGTSGQDTQYF. The CDR3 region has the DNA TGTGCCAGCAGTTACTCGACCGGGACTAGCGGGCAAGATACGCAGTATTTT.

As to this clonotype: Mismatch with germline at one junction end may stem from a read error. V and J are TRBV28 and TRBJ2-7, with 8 positions matching TRBD2. The CDR3 loop spans 15 amino acids. Per the germline V gene, CDR1 is MDHEN and CDR2 is SYDVKM. The CDR3 sequence: CASSPIDSGDYGQYF. The CDR3 DNA sequence: TGTGCCAGCAGCCCGATTGATAGCGGGGACTACGGGCAGTACTTC.

This clonotype was recorded a few times. The CDR3, as DNA: TGTGCCAGCAGCGTGGGGCTAACCTACGAGCAGTACTTC. Translation gives CASSVGLTYEQYF. The rearrangement uses TRBV7-2 and TRBJ2-7; possibly TRBD1 for D (5 bases). There are 13 residues in the CDR3. Germline assignment: CDR1 SGHTA and CDR2 FQGNSA. Between the trimmed V and J ends, which lost 5 bases and 2 bases, there was a span of 10 bases.

The V gene is TRBV18, the J gene TRBJ2-7; 14 bases align to TRBD2. The V and J ends lost 7 bases and 6 bases, in that order; junction bases with no gene match: 5. The germline CDR1 and CDR2 sequences are KGHSH and LQKENI. The length of the CDR3 is 14 residues. The CDR3 reads CASFNGLAGGEQYF. DNA for the CDR3: TGTGCCAGCTTCAACGGACTAGCGGGAGGCGAGCAGTACTTC.

This clonotype occurred a few times. The gene calls are TRBV20-1 and TRBJ2-7, with D possibly TRBD2 on 5 matching bases. In germline, CDR1 is DFQATT, CDR2 SNEGSKA (reference sequence). CDR3 length: 12 residues. The CDR3 DNA reads TGCACCGCCGGGGAGATGCTGGACGAGCAGTACTTC. Translating it yields CTAGEMLDEQYF.

This chain connects TRBV7-2 to TRBJ2-7, with no clear D. This CDR3 contains 14 residues. The germline V and J ends were trimmed by 4 bases and 6 bases, with 16 bases remaining between them. Germline values: CDR1 SGHTA, CDR2 FQGNSA. The CDR3 nucleotides read TGTGCCAGCAGCTCCCGAGTCTGGGTGGCCGAGCAGTACTTC. Its translation is CASSSRVWVAEQYF. Full variable domain (rest looked up from reference TRBV7-2 and TRBJ2-7): GAGVSQSPSNKVTEKGKDVELRCDPISGHTALYWYRQSLGQGLEFLIYFQGNSAPDKSGLPSDRFSAERTGGSVSTLTIQRTQQEDSAVYLCASSSRVWVAEQYFGPGTRLTVT.

This chain joins TRBV30 and TRBJ1-5; no clear D. CDR1 GTSNPN and CDR2 SVGIG come from the germline V gene (reference sequence). V lost 3 bases to trimming and J lost 3 bases, with 9 bases between them. The CDR3 extends over 13 amino acids. CDR3 amino acids: CAWSSSNNQPQHF. Written as DNA, the CDR3 is TGTGCCTGGAGCAGCAGTAACAATCAGCCCCAGCATTTT.

The chain links TRBV20-1 to TRBJ2-2; D may correspond to TRBD1 or TRBD2 (5 bases each). The CDR3 totals 13 residues. V lost 3 bases and J lost 7, with 12 bases in between. In germline, CDR1 is DFQATT, CDR2 SNEGSKA (reference sequence). CDR3 region: CSARGQGDGELFF. The DNA of the CDR3 is TGCAGTGCTAGGGGGCAGGGAGACGGGGAGCTGTTTTTT.

The V and J genes are TRBV28 and TRBJ1-1; no clear D. The CDR3 totals 16 residues. Germline-derived CDR1 and CDR2 are MDHEN and SYDVKM. V lost 6 bases to trimming and J lost 2 bases, with 19 bases between them. The CDR3 bases are TGTGCCAGCAGCCACCGACAAACTTACCATAACACTGAAGCTTTCTTT. It translates to CASSHRQTYHNTEAFF. The entire variable domain, with the rest obtained from reference TRBV28 and TRBJ1-1, is as follows: DVKVTQSSRYLVKRTGEKVFLECVQDMDHENMFWYRQDPGLGLRLIYFSYDVKMKEKGDIPEGYSVSREKKERFSLILESASTNQTSMYLCASSHRQTYHNTEAFFGQGTRLTVV.

J is TRBJ2-1 and V is TRBV27; TRBD2 aligns across 15 bases. This CDR3 has 16 amino acids. V lost 4 bases and J lost 12; bases outside the gene matches: 10. The germline V gene has CDR1 MNHEY and CDR2 SMNVEV (reference sequence). The CDR3 region is CASSSTRTSGGAVQFF. The CDR3 DNA follows: TGTGCCAGCAGTTCTACAAGGACTAGCGGGGGGGCTGTGCAGTTCTTC.

A note on this clonotype: A much larger clone sits a single nucleotide away, making a read error possible. V gene TRBV6-2 or TRBV6-3 combines with J gene TRBJ2-7; no definite D call. The CDR3 runs 13 residues. V gave up 10 bases and J gave up 5 bases, with 18 bases separating them. Germline V gene data show CDR1 as MNHEY and CDR2 as SVGEGT. CDR3 protein: CAIAPGPYDEQYF. CDR3 bases: TGTGCCATCGCACCGGGTCCCTACGACGAGCAGTACTTC.

The chain couples TRBV7-9 to TRBJ1-5; a possible D gene is TRBD1 (6 bases). Trimming pared 5 bases from V and 3 bases from J, leaving 17 bases between. Germline V gene lookup returns CDR1 SEHNR and CDR2 FQNEAQ (reference sequence). CDR3 length equals 16 residues. In DNA, the CDR3 is TGTGCCAGCAGCCAAGGGAACAGGGCGGTCAATCAGCCCCAGCATTTT. Its protein is CASSQGNRAVNQPQHF.

The chain uses TRBV4-1 and TRBJ1-2; TRBD1 matches 8 bases. CDR3 size: 14 residues. CDR1 is MGHRA, CDR2 YSYEKL, per germline. With 3 bases clipped from V and 6 bases from J, the junction kept 6 bases outside the gene matches. The CDR3 is CASSHADRGDGYTF. CDR3 bases: TGCGCCAGCAGCCATGCCGACAGGGGAGATGGCTACACCTTC.

V gene TRBV7-8 combines with J gene TRBJ1-1; D is unresolved. The V end lost 5 bases, the J end lost 5 bases, and 15 bases lay between the germline ends. The CDR3 spans 14 residues. Germline CDR1 reads SGHVS; CDR2 reads FQNEAQ. Written as DNA, the CDR3 is TGTGCCAGCAGCCCGCCCTGGGGATCGACTGAAGCTTTCTTT. This translates into CASSPPWGSTEAFF.

This chain uses TRBV27 with TRBJ2-4; weak D call: TRBD1 (6 bases). V was pared by 6 bases and J by 6 bases, with 12 bases between. CDR3 length equals 13 residues. The V gene's germline CDR1 is MNHEY and CDR2 SMNVEV (reference sequence). The CDR3: CASRNRAANIQYF. The CDR3 bases are TGTGCCAGCAGGAACAGGGCTGCAAACATTCAGTACTTC.

V is TRBV29-1 and J is TRBJ2-1; 8 bases are a match to TRBD2. Germline V gene data show CDR1 as SQVTM and CDR2 as ANQGSEA. With V trimmed by 6 bases and J by 3 bases, 4 bases remained unmatched. The CDR3 extends over 13 amino acids. The DNA of the CDR3 is TGCAGCGTGAGCGGGGGCGACTACAATGAGCAGTTCTTC. Encoded protein: CSVSGGDYNEQFF.

The CDR3 loop reads CASSQFSGGETQYF. For the CDR3, the DNA is TGTGCCAGCAGCCAATTTAGCGGGGGAGAGACCCAGTACTTC. V is TRBV7-6 and J is TRBJ2-5, with TRBD2 matching 9 bases. Germline assignment: CDR1 SGHVS and CDR2 FNYEAQ. V shed 5 bases, J shed 4 bases, and the junction held 5 bases outside the gene matches. The CDR3 loop spans 14 amino acids.

The rearrangement uses TRBV20-1 and TRBJ2-3, with 14 nucleotides matching TRBD2. CDR3 length: 19 amino acids. J was trimmed by 2 bases and V by 3 bases; bases with no gene match: 13. Germline CDR1 DFQATT, CDR2 SNEGSKA (reference sequence). The CDR3 region has the DNA TGCAGTGCTAGGGGGACTAGCGGGAGATCCCCTATTCTCACAGATACGCAGTATTTT. Amino acids: CSARGTSGRSPILTDTQYF.

The chain has TRBV6-1 and TRBJ1-6; no definite D call. The CDR3 spans 11 residues. In germline, CDR1 is MNHNS, CDR2 SASEGT. Between the trimmed V and J ends, which lost 2 bases and 9 bases, there was a span of 2 bases. The CDR3 spells CASSELSPLHF. CDR3 nucleotides: TGTGCCAGCAGTGAACTTTCACCCCTCCACTTT.

Many counts were recorded for this clonotype. The V and J genes are TRBV28 and TRBJ2-7; D call uncertain. The CDR3 is 13 amino acids. Germline V CDR1 and CDR2: MDHEN, SYDVKM. The V end was cut by 3 bases, the J end by 5 bases, with 11 bases between. As DNA, the CDR3 is TGTGCCAGCAGTTTCTTGCCCGGCGACGAGCAGTACTTC. This gives the protein CASSFLPGDEQYF.

This clonotype was counted between two and nine times. This chain connects TRBV5-1 to TRBJ2-1; 7 bases line up with TRBD1. The CDR3 totals 15 residues. Trimming removed 4 bases from V and 4 bases from J; junction bases left unmatched: 8. Germline-derived CDR1 and CDR2 are SGHRS and YFSETQ. The DNA of the CDR3 is TGCGCCAGCAGCCCCACCGGGACAGATTACAATGAGCAGTTCTTC. This sequence encodes CASSPTGTDYNEQFF.

This clonotype showed up just a few times. The chain has TRBV20-1 and TRBJ1-4, with 10 bases identical to TRBD1. The V and J ends lost 4 bases and 6 bases, in that order; junction bases with no gene match: 11. The germline CDR1 and CDR2 sequences are DFQATT and SNEGSKA (reference sequence). The CDR3 covers 16 residues. CDR3 in amino acids: CSANPRGDRGHEKLFF. The CDR3 bases are TGCAGTGCTAACCCACGAGGGGACAGGGGTCATGAAAAACTGTTTTTT.

The sample holds a few counts of this clonotype. V gene TRBV29-1 combines with J gene TRBJ2-5, with D tentatively TRBD1 or TRBD2 (5 bases each). The CDR3 is made up of 12 amino acids. Germline values: CDR1 SQVTM, CDR2 ANQGSEA. Trimming stripped 2 bases from V and 5 bases from J, with 9 bases between. The CDR3 sequence is CSVETGPETQYF. DNA for the CDR3: TGCAGCGTTGAAACGGGACCCGAGACCCAGTACTTC.

The V gene is TRBV6-2 or TRBV6-3, the J gene TRBJ1-1; a weak D match, TRBD1 (5 bases). The CDR3 is 18 residues long. CDR1 and CDR2 from the germline V gene are MNHEY and SVGEGT. V dropped 7 bases and J dropped 3 bases, with 27 bases sitting between them. The CDR3 region has the DNA TGTGCCAGCACCCGTCGGGGGGTTAGTTTATATGCGTACACTGAAGCTTTCTTT. This translates into CASTRRGVSLYAYTEAFF.

The table lists this clonotype with a few counts. The rearrangement joins TRBV20-1 to TRBJ2-7; 9 nucleotides align to TRBD1. Per germline, CDR1 DFQATT and CDR2 SNEGSKA (reference sequence). CDR3 size: 16 residues. Unmatched junction bases numbered 13, after V lost 6 bases and J lost 1 base. CDR3 region: CSAKSLGQGSSYEQYF. CDR3 in DNA: TGCAGTGCCAAAAGTCTGGGACAGGGCTCTTCCTACGAGCAGTACTTC.

This chain connects TRBV12-3 or TRBV12-4 to TRBJ2-5; no reliable D call. With 7 bases removed from V and 11 bases from J, the gap between germline ends came to 20 bases. The CDR3 is 13 residues long. The CDR3 region is CASTQTLGGEQYF. In DNA form, the CDR3 reads TGTGCCAGCACCCAAACCCTGGGCGGTGAGCAGTACTTC.

This rearrangement joins TRBV6-5 to TRBJ2-7, with TRBD1 identical over 12 bases. V lost 0 bases, J lost 2 bases, and 8 bases stayed unmatched. This CDR3 is built from 18 residues. Germline V lookup: CDR1 MNHEY, CDR2 SVGAGI. CDR3 sequence (DNA): TGTGCCAGCAGTTACTCGTGGGACAGGGGGCCCTTCACCTACGAGCAGTACTTC. Its protein product is CASSYSWDRGPFTYEQYF.

The chain has TRBV28 and TRBJ2-1; D perhaps matches TRBD2 (5 bases). The length of the CDR3 is 11 residues. The germline V gene has CDR1 MDHEN and CDR2 SYDVKM. The V end was cut by 4 bases, the J end by 12 bases, with 10 bases between. The CDR3 loop is CASSSLAGQFF. The CDR3, as DNA: TGTGCCAGCAGTTCGTTGGCGGGGCAGTTCTTC.